One sample yielded the 24 T cell receptor beta chains listed below, sequenced in a study of cytomegalovirus exposure and HLA in healthy donors (TCRdb year 2017). To prepare the library, the immunoSEQ multiplex PCR assay was applied. A mixture of 60 forward primers for TCR Vbeta segments and 13 reverse primers for TCR Jbeta segments was used in the multiplex PCR. Not all clones reach the TCRdb copy of this immuneACCESS table, which keeps in-frame sequences only. Checked studies attribute under half of the gap to unresolved V genes and leave the rest unexplained. The sample table lists some 200,000 clones, about four fifths of them with a count of one. The ten biggest clones cover approximately 2.1% of the sample. The sequenced material came from PBMCs. All receptors derive from a woman aged 45-60 years in good health and CMV-seronegative.

CDR3 DNA sequence: TGCGCCAGCACCCAGGGAGGGAGGGTCGCCGGGGAGCTGTTTTTT. It codes for CASTQGGRVAGELFF. The V call is TRBV5-1, the J call TRBJ2-2; 7 bases fit TRBD2. The CDR3 has 15 residues. The V and J ends lost 6 bases and 6 bases, in that order; junction bases with no gene match: 11. The germline V gene has CDR1 SGHRS and CDR2 YFSETQ.

The chain uses TRBV28 and TRBJ2-2; possible D gene TRBD1, 5 bases. Trimming stripped 6 bases from V and 7 bases from J, with 15 bases between. Germline values: CDR1 MDHEN, CDR2 SYDVKM. This CDR3 is built from 14 residues. Here the CDR3 reads CASRGRILNGELFF. The CDR3 DNA reads TGTGCCAGCAGGGGGCGAATATTGAACGGGGAGCTGTTTTTT.

The chain links TRBV6-5 to TRBJ1-4; D gene unclear. This CDR3 comprises 14 residues. Deletions cut 0 bases from V and 7 bases from J, with 9 bases between. The germline V gene encodes CDR1 MNHEY and CDR2 SVGAGI. CDR3 bases: TGTGCCAGCAGTTACTCGATAACAGCTGAAAAACTGTTTTTT. It translates to CASSYSITAEKLFF.

This clone was picked up one time. The chain couples TRBV7-6 to TRBJ2-1; possibly TRBD1 for D (6 bases). Trimming cost V 5 bases and J 6 bases, with 20 bases left between them. The CDR3 covers 16 residues. Per the germline V gene, CDR1 is SGHVS and CDR2 is FNYEAQ. CDR3 DNA sequence: TGTGCCAGCAGCGACCTACCGGGACACACAAGCAATGAGCAGTTCTTC. Translating it yields CASSDLPGHTSNEQFF.

The CDR3 loop reads CTSRGLPGPRPRRGFF. DNA of the CDR3: TGCACCAGCAGGGGGCTACCGGGCCCCAGACCTCGAAGGGGGTTTTTT. This chain links TRBV1 with TRBJ1-4; the listed D gene, TRBD1, was not tested against the DNA. TRBV1 is shown as a pseudogene. The CDR3 loop spans 16 amino acids.

The chain is built from TRBV5-1 and TRBJ1-1; D uncertain. Germline lookup yields CDR1 SGHRS and CDR2 YFSETQ. V was clipped by 4 bases and J by 1 base, with 11 bases between them. CDR3 size: 14 residues. DNA of the CDR3: TGCGCCAGCAGCCCACTTATCGGGAACACTGAAGCTTTCTTT. Its translation: CASSPLIGNTEAFF.

V is TRBV27 and J is TRBJ2-3, with 13 bases lining up with TRBD2. V dropped 6 bases and J dropped 10; count of bases not matched to a gene: 10. CDR1 is MNHEY, CDR2 SMNVEV, per germline (reference sequence). The CDR3 length is 15 residues. The CDR3 loop reads CASRRGLAGDTAQYF. The CDR3 DNA reads as TGTGCCAGCAGACGCGGACTAGCGGGAGATACGGCGCAGTATTTT.

V is TRBV5-6 and J is TRBJ1-1; the D is unclear. CDR3 size: 16 residues. Trimming removed 0 bases at V and 0 bases at J, with 12 bases between. Looked up from germline, CDR1 is SGHDT and CDR2 is YYEEEE. The CDR3 loop is CASSLARGTLNTEAFF. The CDR3 nucleotides read TGTGCCAGCAGCTTGGCGCGGGGAACCCTGAACACTGAAGCTTTCTTT. Using reference TRBV5-6 and TRBJ1-1 for the parts outside the CDR3, the full variable domain is DAGVTQSPTHLIKTRGQQVTLRCSPKSGHDTVSWYQQALGQGPQFIFQYYEEEERQRGNFPDRFSGHQFPNYSSELNVNALLLGDSALYLCASSLARGTLNTEAFFGQGTRLTVV.

This clone has only one observation. J is TRBJ2-4 and V is TRBV7-9; no reliable D call. This CDR3 has 15 residues. V dropped 2 bases and J dropped 8 bases, with 16 bases sitting between them. Germline CDR1 is SEHNR and CDR2 is FQNEAQ (reference sequence). For the CDR3, the DNA is TGTGCCAGCAGCTTACTCGAGGCCTATTCCGACATTCAGTACTTC. It yields the protein CASSLLEAYSDIQYF.

CDR3 DNA: TGTGCCAGCAGGGGAAAGGGGGCGCATGGCTACACCTTC. Amino acid sequence: CASRGKGAHGYTF. The rearrangement uses TRBV28 and TRBJ1-2; 7 bases line up with TRBD1. Trimming at V came to 6 bases and at J to 6 bases, leaving 7 bases not matched to a gene. Germline V CDR1 and CDR2: MDHEN, SYDVKM. This CDR3 has 13 residues.

The J gene is TRBJ2-3, the V gene TRBV5-1; 13 nucleotides agree with TRBD2. The V gene's germline CDR1 is SGHRS and CDR2 YFSETQ. V was pared by 3 bases and J by 2 bases, with 6 bases of the junction left unmatched. The CDR3 runs to 17 residues. The CDR3 sequence: CASSWTSGGGSTDTQYF. The DNA for the CDR3 is TGCGCCAGCAGCTGGACTAGCGGGGGTGGATCCACAGATACGCAGTATTTT.

The genes are TRBV18 and TRBJ2-1; D remains unclear. The V end lost 3 bases, the J end lost 7 bases, and 16 bases lay between the germline ends. This CDR3 comprises 15 residues. Germline V gene sequence: CDR1 KGHSH, CDR2 LQKENI. CDR3 sequence (DNA): TGTGCCAGCTCACCTACGATAGTAGCTATAAATGAGCAGTTCTTC. It yields the protein CASSPTIVAINEQFF.

This clone was picked up a small number of times. The CDR3 loop reads CASRSPERGLGTDTQYF. The CDR3 DNA is TGCGCCAGCAGATCCCCGGAAAGGGGGCTAGGCACAGATACGCAGTATTTT. The chain has TRBV4-1 and TRBJ2-3, with 7 bases that match TRBD1. Trimming at V came to 6 bases and at J to 1 base, leaving 13 bases not matched to a gene. The CDR3 consists of 17 residues. The V gene's germline CDR1 is MGHRA and CDR2 YSYEKL.

The rearrangement joins TRBV2 to TRBJ2-4, with 10 bases identical to TRBD1. After removal of 6 bases from V and 7 bases from J, the junction contained 9 bases not matched to a gene. Germline assignment: CDR1 SNHLY and CDR2 FYNNEI. This CDR3 region has 15 residues. CDR3 residues: CASSRDRGAENIQYF. CDR3 nucleotides: TGTGCCAGCAGCCGGGACAGGGGCGCGGAGAACATTCAGTACTTC.

The rearrangement joins TRBV19 to TRBJ2-1; maybe TRBD1 (6 bases). The germline CDR1 and CDR2 sequences are LNHDA and SQIVND (reference sequence). Trimming took off 2 bases at V and 9 bases at J, with 14 bases between the two ends. The CDR3 spans 14 residues. This CDR3 reads CASSIKQGHGEQFF. CDR3 nucleotide sequence: TGTGCCAGTAGTATAAAACAGGGTCATGGTGAGCAGTTCTTC. The entire variable domain, with the rest obtained from reference TRBV19 and TRBJ2-1, is as follows: DGGITQSPKYLFRKEGQNVTLSCEQNLNHDAMYWYRQDPGQGLRLIYYSQIVNDFQKGDIAEGYSVSREKKESFPLTVTSAQKNPTAFYLCASSIKQGHGEQFFGPGTRLTVL.

V gene TRBV19 combines with J gene TRBJ1-1, with 7 bases fitting TRBD1. CDR1 and CDR2 (germline): LNHDA, SQIVND (reference sequence). The V and J ends lost 5 bases and 4 bases, in that order; junction bases with no gene match: 10. This CDR3 region has 15 residues. Here the CDR3 DNA reads TGTGCCAGTAGTCCCCCCGGGGCAGGGGGCACTGAAGCTTTCTTT. Its translation is CASSPPGAGGTEAFF.

This chain links TRBV4-3 with TRBJ2-1; 10 bases line up with TRBD1. This CDR3 contains 15 residues. CDR1 and CDR2 (germline): LGHNA, YSLEER. The trim removed 4 bases at V and 6 bases at J, leaving 6 bases unmatched. The CDR3 bases are TGCGCCAGCAGCCTTCGGGACAGGGGTGTCAATGAGCAGTTCTTC. This encodes CASSLRDRGVNEQFF.

The rearrangement uses TRBV4-2 and TRBJ2-3, with 7 bases lining up with TRBD2. After removal of 5 bases from V and 1 base from J, the junction contained 6 bases not matched to a gene. Germline V gene sequence: CDR1 LGHNA, CDR2 YNFKEQ. This CDR3 region has 15 residues. This CDR3 reads CASSSLAEGTDTQYF. The CDR3 DNA reads as TGTGCCAGCAGCAGTCTAGCGGAAGGCACAGATACGCAGTATTTT.

This rearrangement joins TRBV5-4 to TRBJ2-5; tentative D call: TRBD2 (5 bases). The ends were cut back, 4 bases at V and 4 bases at J, with 17 bases in the middle. Per germline, CDR1 SGHNT and CDR2 YYREEE (reference sequence). CDR3 length: 15 amino acids. For the CDR3, the DNA is TGTGCCAGCAGCCCCAGGCGTCGGGGTGGAGAGACCCAGTACTTC. Protein sequence: CASSPRRRGGETQYF.

The chain is built from TRBV27 and TRBJ1-5; 9 bases line up with TRBD1. Trimming at V came to 2 bases and at J to 5 bases, leaving 4 bases not matched to a gene. The CDR3 runs to 15 residues. CDR1 is MNHEY, CDR2 SMNVEV, per germline (reference sequence). CDR3 nucleotides: TGTGCCAGCAGTTTAGGACAGGGGATTTATCAGCCCCAGCATTTT. It is translated as CASSLGQGIYQPQHF.

This rearrangement joins TRBV7-8 to TRBJ1-1; tentatively, D is TRBD1 (5 bases). The germline V gene has CDR1 SGHVS and CDR2 FQNEAQ. V dropped 4 bases and J dropped 9 bases, with 18 bases sitting between them. This CDR3 region has 14 residues. The CDR3 sequence: CASSSPTGGGKAFF. The CDR3 DNA reads as TGTGCCAGCAGCTCCCCCACGGGGGGGGGTAAAGCTTTCTTT.

The genes are TRBV6-5 and TRBJ1-3; perhaps TRBD1 as D (5 bases). V was shortened by 5 bases and J by 4 bases, with 9 bases between the two germline ends. The CDR3 is 13 residues long. Germline-derived CDR1 and CDR2 are MNHEY and SVGAGI. CDR3 region: CASSQRTGNTIYF. In DNA form, the CDR3 reads TGTGCCAGCAGTCAAAGGACAGGAAACACCATATATTTT.

The CDR3 DNA reads as TGTGCCAGCTCACGCAATGGGATCTGGGTTCAGGGTCAGCCCCAGCATTTT. Protein sequence: CASSRNGIWVQGQPQHF. This rearrangement joins TRBV18 to TRBJ1-5, with D possibly matching TRBD1 (5 bases). Germline values: CDR1 KGHSH, CDR2 LQKENI. The CDR3 runs to 17 residues. The V gene lost 4 bases and the J gene lost 6 bases, with 22 bases spanning the gap.

The chain uses TRBV7-8 and TRBJ2-1; possibly TRBD2 for D (6 bases). Germline loops: CDR1 SGHVS, CDR2 FQNEAQ. The ends were cut back, 0 bases at V and 0 bases at J, with 9 bases in the middle. The CDR3 length is 16 residues. CDR3 bases: TGTGCCAGCAGCTTAGCGGTCGGGAGCTCCTACAATGAGCAGTTCTTC. Protein: CASSLAVGSSYNEQFF. The full variable domain, in which reference TRBV7-8 and TRBJ2-1 provide the parts outside the CDR3, is GAGVSQSPRYKVAKRGQDVALRCDPISGHVSLFWYQQALGQGPEFLTYFQNEAQLDKSGLPSDRFFAERPEGSVSTLKIQRTQQEDSAVYLCASSLAVGSSYNEQFFGPGTRLTVL.